This paragraph covers one TCR beta chain sequence. The PCR made use of 60 Vbeta and 13 Jbeta primers. The table came from immunoSEQ multiplex PCR; TCRdb's copy has only in-frame clones and leaves some out. The sample yields approximately 97,000 clones, roughly 83% seen once. This record belongs to a study of cytomegalovirus exposure and HLA in healthy donors. Turning to the study itself: Earlier sequencing of about 179 million T cells yielded around 120 million unique TCR beta sequences.

The V segment lost 3 bases and the J segment 9 bases; nucleotides outside the gene matches: 7. This CDR3 is built from 13 residues. Germline V gene lookup returns CDR1 SGHDT and CDR2 YYEEEE. The material sequenced was PBMCs. The gene calls are TRBV5-6 and TRBJ1-1; 8 positions agree with TRBD1. This receptor was obtained from a male donor in good health and CMV-seropositive. The CDR3 spells CASSWGGDRKAFF. DNA of the CDR3: TGTGCCAGCAGCTGGGGGGGGGACAGGAAAGCTTTCTTT.